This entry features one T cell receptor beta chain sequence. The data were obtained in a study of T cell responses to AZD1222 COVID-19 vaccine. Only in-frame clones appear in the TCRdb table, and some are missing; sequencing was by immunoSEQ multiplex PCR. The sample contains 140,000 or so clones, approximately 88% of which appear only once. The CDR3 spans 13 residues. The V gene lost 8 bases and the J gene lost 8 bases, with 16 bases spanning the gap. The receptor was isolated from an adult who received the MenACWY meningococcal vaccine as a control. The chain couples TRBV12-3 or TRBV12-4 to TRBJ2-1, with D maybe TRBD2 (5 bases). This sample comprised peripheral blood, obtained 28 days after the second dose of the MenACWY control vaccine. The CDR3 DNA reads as TGTGCCAGCCGAGAAGAAGCGGCCCATGAGCAGTTCTTC. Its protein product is CASREEAAHEQFF.